This is a list of T cell receptor beta chains from one sample in a study of shared clonotypes between healthy human individuals. Sequencing was performed with immunoSEQ multiplex PCR; in TCRdb, only in-frame clones are kept and a portion is missing. The sample shows about 1,900,000 clones, about 95% of them seen only once. The sequenced sample consisted of naive CD8+ T cells sorted from blood. The source of these receptors is a man aged 18 to 30 in good health. Each CDR3 is given with its conserved first and last residue. Not all rows give a size; the values are once, few, many and, for expanded clones, a class.

TRBV19	.	CASSIPRCQTSTDTQYF
TRBV10-1	.	CASREALTGLMAQPQHF
TRBV9	.	CASSDTTVPSGELFF
TRBV13	.	CASSLLTGEGANTEAFF
TRBV6-5	once	CASSMGPDGYGYTF
TRBV7-8	.	CASSNHRDRGGGRASEQYF
TRBV2	.	CASSELAGESDTQYF
TRBV7-6	.	CASSFNGAGELFF
TRBV9	.	CASSQGSSSSTDTQYF
TRBV7-9	.	CASSLGGGGNYGYTF
TRBV4-3	.	CASSQEDRDLYQPQHF
TRBV5-5	.	CASSLEGRNTEAFF
TRBV28	.	CASSLDTGTEQYF
TRBV2	.	CASSDWVSSYNEQFF
TRBV5-1	.	CASSLGGAPTYEQYF
TRBV19	.	CASSMSGNTNSPLHF
TRBV10-3	.	CAISGGGKGGDTEAFF
TRBV7-8	.	CASSLDTLGRGEGYNEQFF
TRBV28	.	CASSRDTFTGELFF
TRBV19	.	CASSANTAAGYGYTF
TRBV5-6	.	CASSFSTVTGELFF
TRBV7-7	once	CASSLAQDYEQYF
TRBV12-5	.	CASALVSYNEQFF
TRBV6-1	.	CASSEAWAGNTEAFF
TRBV30	few	CACQTGSGNTIYF
TRBV7-8	.	CASSLDAGLNTGELFF
TRBV27	.	CASSRDAGDYSPLHF
TRBV2	.	CASRNTGNSPLHF
TRBV11-2	.	CASSLEGQLNF